Sequencing of this T cell receptor (beta chain) was carried out in a study of post-analysis software for immune sequencing data. The overall study: Patients had relapsing-remitting, secondary progressive or progressive-relapsing multiple sclerosis; some lacked subtype.

Points on this clonotype: What it binds is unknown.

Study results and limitations: Roughly 5 TRBV segments (TRBV5-6, TRBV5-1 and TRBV20-1 among them) occurred more frequently in patients than in controls.

TCR beta libraries were prepared from cDNA with unique molecular identifiers. Via MiXCR, TCRdb re-called the PCR reads, giving one row per CDR3 protein. The sample has a few hundred thousand distinct CDR3 sequences, 30% to 40% seen once. Germline V gene data show CDR1 as DFQATT and CDR2 as SNEGSKA (reference sequence). This CDR3 is built from 17 residues. J gave up 0 bases and V 0 bases, and 8 bases lay outside the gene matches. Sequences were obtained from blood. This clonotype was sampled from a girl aged 2 to 9 with multiple sclerosis. This chain links TRBV20-1 with TRBJ2-3; the match to TRBD2 covers 8 bases. In nucleotides, the CDR3 is TGCAGTGCTAGAGATATGAGACTAGCGTTAAGCACAGATACGCAGTATTTT. This sequence encodes CSARDMRLALSTDTQYF.